These T cell receptor beta chains were read from a single sample in a study of OX40 agonist ivuxolimab in advanced cancers. Produced via immunoSEQ multiplex PCR; TCRdb's table is partial and in-frame only. The sample contains approximately 66,000 clones, around 85% of which appear only once. The sample here was CD4+ or CD8+ T cells sorted from blood, taken in a trial of the OX40 agonist ivuxolimab. These receptors came from an adult with an advanced solid tumor such as melanoma, head and neck, liver or kidney cancer. The conserved cysteine and the conserved F or W are not part of the CDR3 here.

12	TRBV30	TRBJ1-1	AWSLRGAVTEAF
14	TRBV7-3	TRBJ2-2	ASSFRGHPNTGELF
14	TRBV7-2	TRBJ2-5	ASSRSSGGRQETQY
15	TRBV7-2	TRBJ2-3	ASSLNGATSGTDTQY
13	TRBV4-3	TRBJ2-5	ASSQVGLGQETQY
12	TRBV11-2	TRBJ2-4	ASSRAGAKNIQY
10	TRBV28	TRBJ2-1	ASSFNLNEQF
14	TRBV11-2	TRBJ2-2	ASSLNSGGNTGELF
12	TRBV7-2	TRBJ1-2	ASSYDRGFYGYT
12	TRBV6-5	TRBJ1-6	ASTPGTGSSPLH
13	TRBV18	TRBJ1-6	ASSGQGSGNSPLH
14	TRBV5-1	TRBJ2-7	ASSLPTLAGADEQY
12	TRBV7-8	TRBJ2-5	ASSPRGMRETQY
11	TRBV5-1	TRBJ1-4	ASSSLVDEKLF
14	TRBV5-5	TRBJ2-2	ASSSPGTGGFGELF
13	TRBV7-3	TRBJ2-1	ASSMQPGQGNEQF
14	TRBV18	TRBJ2-3	ASSLILAADTDTQY
12	TRBV10-3	TRBJ1-1	AIRGDILNTEAF
11	TRBV7-2	TRBJ1-4	ASSLRVEEKLF
10	TRBV29-1	TRBJ2-3	SVGQGADTQY
12	TRBV2	TRBJ1-5	ASSASPENQPQH
14	TRBV28	TRBJ2-6	ASSLSEVSGANVLT
12	TRBV6-6	TRBJ2-2	ASSYGGGTGELF
13	TRBV7-2	TRBJ2-6	ASRLDSSGANVLT
12	TRBV9	TRBJ2-7	ASSPRRAPYEQY
10	TRBV19	TRBJ1-1	ASSNRATEAF
14	TRBV7-8	TRBJ2-4	ASSSKPGPVENIQY
11	TRBV5-1	TRBJ2-7	ASSVQQGYEQY
10	TRBV29-1	TRBJ2-6	SVVGGANVLT
11	TRBV30	TRBJ1-2	AWAQGTGHGYT
14	TRBV5-1	TRBJ1-3	ASSLEATRGGNTIY
13	TRBV7-9	TRBJ2-7	ASSRMGSTGEEQY
12	TRBV6-6	TRBJ1-3	ASSYGQGRNTIY
15	TRBV2	TRBJ1-5	ASTQEGGRRSNQPQH
14	TRBV2	TRBJ1-5	ASIPDRAFGNQPQH
12	TRBV5-5	TRBJ1-2	ASSYPGRNYGYT
13	TRBV27	TRBJ2-1	ASSQMATGGDEQF